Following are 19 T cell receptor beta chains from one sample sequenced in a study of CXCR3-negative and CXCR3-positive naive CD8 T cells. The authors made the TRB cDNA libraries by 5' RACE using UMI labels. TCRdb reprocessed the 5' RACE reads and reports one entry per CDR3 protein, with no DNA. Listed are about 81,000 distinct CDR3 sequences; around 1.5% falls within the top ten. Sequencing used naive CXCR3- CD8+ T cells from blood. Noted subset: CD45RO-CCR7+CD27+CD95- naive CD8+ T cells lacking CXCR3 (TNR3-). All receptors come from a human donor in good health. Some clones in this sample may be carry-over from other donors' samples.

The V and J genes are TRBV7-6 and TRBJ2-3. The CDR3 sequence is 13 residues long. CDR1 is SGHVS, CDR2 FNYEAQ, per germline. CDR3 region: CASSLERFDTQYF.

CDR3 loop: CSVVPGTSVSYEQYF. This rearrangement joins TRBV29-1 to TRBJ2-7; absent DNA, TCRdb's TRBD2 call cannot be checked. Germline V gene sequence: CDR1 SQVTM, CDR2 ANQGSEA. The CDR3 is 15 amino acids.

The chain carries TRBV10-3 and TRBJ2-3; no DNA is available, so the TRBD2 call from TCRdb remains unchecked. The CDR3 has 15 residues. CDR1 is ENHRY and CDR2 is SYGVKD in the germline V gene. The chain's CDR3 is CAISYLTSTADTQYF.

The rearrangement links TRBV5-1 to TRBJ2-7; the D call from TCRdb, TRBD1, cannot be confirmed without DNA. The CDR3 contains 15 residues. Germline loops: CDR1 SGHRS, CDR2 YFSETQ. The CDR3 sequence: CASSLDPGRSYEQYF.

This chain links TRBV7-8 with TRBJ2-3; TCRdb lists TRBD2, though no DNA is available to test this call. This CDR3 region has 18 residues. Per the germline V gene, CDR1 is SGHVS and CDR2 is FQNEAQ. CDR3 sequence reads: CASSTRLAGGPSTDTQYF.

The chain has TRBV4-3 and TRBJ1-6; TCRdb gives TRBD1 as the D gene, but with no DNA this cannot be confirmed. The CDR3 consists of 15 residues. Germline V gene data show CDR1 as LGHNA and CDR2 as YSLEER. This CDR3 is CASSQDKQGNSPLHF.

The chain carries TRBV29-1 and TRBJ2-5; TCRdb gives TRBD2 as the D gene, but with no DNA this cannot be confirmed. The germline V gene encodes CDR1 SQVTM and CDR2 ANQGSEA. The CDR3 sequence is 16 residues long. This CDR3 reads CSVEDLASGGKETQYF.

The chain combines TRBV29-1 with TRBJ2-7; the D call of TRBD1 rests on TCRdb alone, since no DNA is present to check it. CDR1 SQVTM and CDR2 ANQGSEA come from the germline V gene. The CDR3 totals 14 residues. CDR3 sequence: CSVISGQGAYEQYF.

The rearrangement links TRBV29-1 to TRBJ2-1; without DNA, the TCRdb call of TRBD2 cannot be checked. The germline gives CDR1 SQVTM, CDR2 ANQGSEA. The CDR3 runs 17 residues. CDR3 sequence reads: CSVEEVREGLSYNEQFF.

The CDR3 sequence: CASSLGPGILKETQYF. The V gene is TRBV7-2, the J gene TRBJ2-5; TCRdb returns TRBD1, unconfirmable since there is no DNA. Germline V lookup: CDR1 SGHTA, CDR2 FQGNSA. This CDR3 is 16 amino acids long.

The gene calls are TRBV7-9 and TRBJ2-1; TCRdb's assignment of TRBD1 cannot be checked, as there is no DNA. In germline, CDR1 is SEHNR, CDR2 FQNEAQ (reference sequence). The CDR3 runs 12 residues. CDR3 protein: CASSPGSLEQFF. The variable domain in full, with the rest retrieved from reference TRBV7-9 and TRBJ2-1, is DTGVSQNPRHKITKRGQNVTFRCDPISEHNRLYWYRQTLGQGPEFLTYFQNEAQLEKSRLLSDRFSAERPKGSFSTLEIQRTEQGDSAMYLCASSPGSLEQFFGPGTRLTVL.

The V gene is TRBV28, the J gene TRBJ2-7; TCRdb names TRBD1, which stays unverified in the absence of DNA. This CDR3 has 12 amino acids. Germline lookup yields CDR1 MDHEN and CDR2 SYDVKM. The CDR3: CASSLIDREQYF.

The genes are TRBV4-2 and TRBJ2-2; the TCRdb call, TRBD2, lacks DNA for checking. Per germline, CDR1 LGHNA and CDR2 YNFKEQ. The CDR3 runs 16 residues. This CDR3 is CASSPGLAENTGELFF.

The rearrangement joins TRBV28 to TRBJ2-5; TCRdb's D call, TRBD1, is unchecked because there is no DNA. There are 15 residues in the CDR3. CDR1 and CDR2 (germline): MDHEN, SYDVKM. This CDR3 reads CASSLSGGGGETQYF.

CDR3 amino acids: CASIFEEWAGGETQYF. The J gene is TRBJ2-5, the V gene TRBV28; the TRBD2 assignment by TCRdb is unverifiable without DNA. Germline V gene lookup returns CDR1 MDHEN and CDR2 SYDVKM. The CDR3 has 16 residues.

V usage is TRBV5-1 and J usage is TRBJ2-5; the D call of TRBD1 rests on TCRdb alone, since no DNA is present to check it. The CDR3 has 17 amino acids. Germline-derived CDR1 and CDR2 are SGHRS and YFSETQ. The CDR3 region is CASSKRQGRAIGETQYF.

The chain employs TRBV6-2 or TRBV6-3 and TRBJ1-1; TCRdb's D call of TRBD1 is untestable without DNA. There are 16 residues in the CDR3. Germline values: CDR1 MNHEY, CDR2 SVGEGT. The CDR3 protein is CASSYLGDRSQNEAFF.

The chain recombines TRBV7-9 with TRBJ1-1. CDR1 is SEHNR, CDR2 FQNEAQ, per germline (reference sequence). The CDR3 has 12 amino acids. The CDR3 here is CASSYVNTEAFF.

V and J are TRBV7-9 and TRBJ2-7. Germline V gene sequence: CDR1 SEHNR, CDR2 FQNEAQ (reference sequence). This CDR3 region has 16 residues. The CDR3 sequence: CASSSNRQKNPYEQYF.